The 7 T cell receptor beta chains in this list originate from one sample, sequenced in a study of shared clonotypes between healthy human individuals. Naive CD8 cells lacked CD45RO and underwent positive selection for CCR7, leaving out terminally differentiated effector memory CD45RA+ cells. The repertoire was sequenced with immunoSEQ multiplex PCR; TCRdb's copy has only in-frame clones and lacks some. The data hold 630,000 or so clones, with about 98% observed a single time. The sequenced material came from naive CD8+ T cells sorted from blood. Receptors originate from a man younger than 45 in good health.

The rearrangement uses TRBV9 and TRBJ2-1; possible D gene TRBD1, 5 bases. The CDR3 runs 11 residues. The germline V gene has CDR1 SGDLS and CDR2 YYNGEE. V lost 3 bases and J lost 15, with 13 bases in between. Here the CDR3 reads CASSDRTSWFF. The DNA of the CDR3 is TGTGCCAGCAGCGATCGGACAAGTTGGTTCTTC.

The J gene is TRBJ2-7, the V gene TRBV2; 8 positions agree with TRBD1. Trimming removed 5 bases from V and 7 bases from J; junction bases left unmatched: 10. Per germline, CDR1 SNHLY and CDR2 FYNNEI. This CDR3 has 14 amino acids. As DNA, the CDR3 is TGTGCCAGCAGTCCCGGGGACAGGCTGAATGAGCAGTACTTC. Translation gives CASSPGDRLNEQYF.

The chain uses TRBV7-9 and TRBJ2-7, with D perhaps being TRBD1 or TRBD2 (5 bases each). The CDR3 covers 13 residues. In germline, CDR1 is SEHNR, CDR2 FQNEAQ (reference sequence). Trimming shortened V by 8 bases and J by 5 bases, and 16 bases separated the two germline ends. The CDR3 coding sequence is TGTGCCAGCGCACGGCAGAGGGGCCACGAGCAGTACTTC. Encoded protein: CASARQRGHEQYF. Filled out from reference TRBV7-9 and TRBJ2-7, the complete variable domain reads DTGVSQNPRHKITKRGQNVTFRCDPISEHNRLYWYRQTLGQGPEFLTYFQNEAQLEKSRLLSDRFSAERPKGSFSTLEIQRTEQGDSAMYLCASARQRGHEQYFGPGTRLTVT.

The rearrangement uses TRBV28 and TRBJ2-1; 9 nucleotides match TRBD2. This CDR3 is 15 amino acids long. The V segment lost 5 bases and the J segment 9 bases; nucleotides outside the gene matches: 11. Germline V gene data show CDR1 as MDHEN and CDR2 as SYDVKM. The CDR3, as DNA: TGTGCCAGCAGTAGATTAGCGGGAGCCTTTGTTGAGCAGTTCTTC. Translated, it gives CASSRLAGAFVEQFF.

V usage is TRBV27 and J usage is TRBJ1-5, with D possibly matching TRBD1 (5 bases). Germline V gene sequence: CDR1 MNHEY, CDR2 SMNVEV (reference sequence). This CDR3 has 14 residues. Trimming took 3 bases from V and 3 from J, leaving 9 bases between them. The CDR3 bases are TGTGCCAGCAGTTTGTTGGGGCTCAATCAGCCCCAGCATTTT. Protein product: CASSLLGLNQPQHF.

The chain employs TRBV11-3 and TRBJ2-7, with 11 bases lining up with TRBD2. Unmatched junction bases numbered 12, after V lost 8 bases and J lost 0 bases. CDR1 is SGHNT, CDR2 YENEEA, per germline. The CDR3 extends over 17 amino acids. The CDR3 spells CASGWASGRRSSYEQYF. Written as DNA, the CDR3 is TGTGCCAGCGGTTGGGCTAGCGGGAGGCGGAGCTCCTACGAGCAGTACTTC.

The sample holds one count of this clone. The J gene is TRBJ2-5, the V gene TRBV1; the table's D call, TRBD2, was not checked against the DNA. TRBV1 counts as a pseudogene. The CDR3 runs 12 residues. CDR3 residues: CTLPSGRETQYF. CDR3 sequence (DNA): TGCACCCTCCCTAGCGGGAGAGAGACCCAGTACTTC.